The present entry profiles one TCR beta chain with its context. Antigen specificity is unknown. Original handling: Junction-only immunoSEQ sequences carried no quality scores, so filtering differed. The method was immunoSEQ multiplex PCR; TCRdb's version includes in-frame clones alone and lacks a portion of them. The V and J calls and the clone size are those of that table, but D and trimming were determined from the DNA. The table has about 2.1 million clones, 93% seen once; the top ten hold less than 2%. The CDR3 has 13 amino acids. Per the germline V gene, CDR1 is SQVTM and CDR2 is ANQGSEA. Terminally differentiated effector memory CD45RA+ cells were excluded by CCR7 positive selection of CD45RO-negative cells. Healthy HIV-negative adults with no recent acute infections or vaccinations were recruited as donors. This record comes from a study of shared clonotypes between healthy human individuals. General study findings and limits: Shared clonotypes across all four donors exceeded non-shared ones in generation probability.

This TCR was sampled from a man between 18 and 35 years old in good health. Some clones in this sample may be carry-over from other donors' samples. The chain joins TRBV29-1 to TRBJ2-2, with D perhaps matching TRBD2 (6 bases). Source material: naive CD8+ T cells from PBMCs. The CDR3 sequence is CSSRDGGTGELFF. The DNA of the CDR3 is TGCAGTAGCAGGGACGGGGGCACCGGGGAGCTGTTTTTT.